This T cell receptor beta chain derives from a study of CD8+ T cells in alopecia areata (dated by TCRdb to about 2018). With respect to the entire study: Treated patients were enrolled in an open-label pilot trial of oral tofacitinib at 5 to 10 mg twice daily for moderate-to-severe alopecia areata. Tofacitinib was given for 6 to 18 months, followed by 6 months of follow-up off drug to assess delayed response and recurrence. Biopsies were taken from tofacitinib-treated patients at baseline and again at 4 and 24 weeks into treatment, and several of those patients also had a later scalp biopsy. TCRbeta CDR3 regions were amplified by immunoSEQ multiplex PCR using 35 Vbeta forward and 13 Jbeta reverse primers. In humans, TCRbeta sequencing was performed on scalp tissue and on sorted CD4+ and CD8+ peripheral blood T cells from healthy controls and from patients with patchy or totalis/universalis alopecia areata. The study used high-throughput TCRbeta sequencing to examine T cell clonal expansion in alopecia areata, in both the C3H/HeJ mouse model and human patients. Scalp clonality was compared among normal scalp (n=4), patchy alopecia areata scalp (n=8), and alopecia totalis/universalis scalp (n=8). RNA came from the PAXgene miRNA kit for fixed scalp, the miRNeasy kit for PBMCs, and the RNeasy kit for mouse skin. Findings and caveats that apply to the study as a whole: Lesional scalp, especially in alopecia totalis/universalis, showed higher clonality and more expanded CD8+ clones than normal scalp, suggesting antigenic drive. Shared TCR sequences between patients were less evident than in mice, which may be partly attributable to HLA diversity in the patient population. Unlike mouse skin, where gammadelta T cells dominate, normal human skin contains resident alphabeta T cells that get sequenced too, which complicates analysis of the scalp TCR repertoire.

Notes on this clone: Its antigen has not been determined. No base-level quality is on record; no much larger clone is a single base apart.

The protocol used for the library was the immunoSEQ multiplex PCR assay. RNA was extracted from all samples and reverse transcribed into cDNA as template for TCR sequencing. First-strand cDNA was synthesized using SuperScript III with a 2:1 mix of oligo-dT and random hexamers. A synthetic immune receptor repertoire was used to gauge amplification bias, and whatever bias remained was removed computationally. The source study handled its data this way. Raw reads were preprocessed to remove errors, and CDR3 was defined by IMGT conventions from the conserved cysteine to phenylalanine. Clonality was computed as 1 minus the Shannon entropy, with the entropy normalized by log2 of the number of productive unique TCRs. Whether each scalp clone was CD4 or CD8 was inferred by checking scalp TCRbeta sequences against the CD4 and CD8 repertoires from sorted blood. This immuneACCESS table, as held by TCRdb, lists in-frame sequences with V and J called but not all clones. Of the missing ones, under half trace to an unresolved V gene in checked studies; the others have no known cause. The V and J calls and clone size were taken over from that table, and D and trimming were inferred from the DNA. Across this sample there are over 150,000 clones, with around three fifths seen only once. The top ten clonotypes cover 14% to 15% of the sample.

In light of the paper, this sample's time point label describes: baseline before oral tofacitinib. Lesional scalp punch biopsies and peripheral blood were collected from alopecia areata patients. PBMCs were isolated by density centrifugation and stained for CD3, CD4 and CD8, and CD4+ and CD8+ T cells were sorted on a FACSAria. From the cysteine up to the phenylalanine, the CDR3 has a length of 14 residues. Only CDR3 DNA remains: 42 bases, in frame from the first base. Trimming leaves V shorter by 11 bases and J shorter by 5 bases, with the junction holding 12 bases beyond the gene matches. The origin of this receptor is a human donor with alopecia areata. The chain is encoded by TRBV23-1 joined to TRBJ2-1; 7 bases in the junction line up with TRBD1. TRBV23-1 is treated as an ORF (open reading frame) with a function not yet certain. Sequenced material: CD4+ T cells sorted from blood, taken at week 0. Here is the DNA: TGCGCCTTTCAGCCGGGACAGAAAGACAATGAGCAGTTCTTC. Translated, it gives CAFQPGQKDNEQFF.